The T cell receptor beta chain under discussion was sequenced for a study of blood T cell repertoires in COVID-19. In the original analysis: How many nucleated cells were present was estimated from reference gene primer amplification. Only in-frame clones appear in the TCRdb table, and some are missing; sequencing was by immunoSEQ multiplex PCR. The V and J calls and clone size come from that table; D and trimming were worked out from the DNA. The profile covers some 260,000 clones, with roughly 90% appearing a single time and approximately 9% taken by the ten largest. The CDR3 is 15 residues long. Losses at the gene ends were 5 bases for V and 5 bases for J; bases not matched to a gene: 9. CDR1 is SNHLY and CDR2 is FYNNEI in the germline V gene.

The receptor comes from a man aged 35 to 55 who had recovered from COVID-19. Material: PBMCs or T cells enriched from blood (not recorded which). The chain uses TRBV2 and TRBJ2-1, with TRBD1 matching 7 bases. CDR3 in DNA: TGTGCCAGCAGTCGGTTGGGGACAGTAGACAATGAGCAGTTCTTC. Its protein is CASSRLGTVDNEQFF.